This T cell receptor (beta chain) was recovered during a study of blood T cell repertoires in COVID-19. Background on the study: Sources were T cells, B-cell-depleted T cells, or PBMCs; the material itself was cDNA or gDNA.

Individuals aged roughly 18 to 100 years were recruited from about two dozen US areas. Assignment of participants to cohorts was predicated upon participant-reported clinical history. Resolution of symptoms, clearance, or two negative PCRs was present in recovered Cohort 3 donors. The protocol was immunoSEQ multiplex PCR, while the TCRdb copy is restricted to in-frame clones and leaves out a portion. The top ten hold roughly 5.2% of the sample, which has approximately 310,000 clones, around 90% seen once. Deletions cut 7 bases from V and 6 bases from J, with 16 bases between. The length of the CDR3 is 13 residues. In germline, CDR1 is MDHEN, CDR2 SYDVKM.

Material for sequencing was PBMCs or T cells enriched from blood (not recorded which). This rearrangement joins TRBV28 to TRBJ2-7; tentative D call: TRBD1 (6 bases). The receptor was isolated from a man in his sixties who had recovered from COVID-19. CDR3 in DNA: TGTGCCAGCATCTCACAGGGCTTCAGCGAGCAGTACTTC. Translation: CASISQGFSEQYF.